The source of this TCR beta chain is a study of blood T cell repertoires in COVID-19. Study background: Some COVID-19 samples were acute and others convalescent; all came from the United States, Italy and Spain.

The age range of participants was about 18 to 95 years, with residence in around 22 US areas. Sequencing used immunoSEQ multiplex PCR; TCRdb keeps in-frame clones, though not all of them. The data hold about 200,000 clones, with under 90% observed a single time. Germline loops: CDR1 LGHDT, CDR2 YNNKEL (reference sequence). The V end lost 6 bases, the J end lost 2 bases, and 14 bases lay between the germline ends. CDR3 length: 15 residues. The clonotype originates from a woman aged 45-60 years who had been exposed to COVID-19. The chain combines TRBV3-1 (or the pseudogene TRBV3-2) with TRBJ1-5; D not certain. Sequenced sample: PBMCs or T cells enriched from blood (not recorded which). The CDR3 is CASSRGRDGNQPQHF. The CDR3 DNA reads as TGTGCCAGCAGTCGAGGGCGGGATGGCAATCAGCCCCAGCATTTT.